The rows below give T cell receptor beta chains drawn from one sample of a study of shared clonotypes between healthy human individuals. Assay: immunoSEQ multiplex PCR; the TCRdb copy retains only in-frame clones and omits some. Among 600,000 to 750,000 clones listed, roughly 87% were seen once. The sequenced sample consisted of memory CD8+ T cells from PBMCs. The receptor source for this set is a man younger than 30 in good health. Some clones in this sample may be carry-over from other donors' samples. CDR3s include the opening cysteine and the closing phenylalanine or tryptophan. D genes are given only for firm matches. The size of a clone is reported for some rows only, either as once, few or many, or as a class for expanded clones.

>TRBJ2-3|TRBV28|-|-
CASQGRGSTDTQYF
TGTGCCTCACAGGGAAGAGGTAGCACAGATACGCAGTATTTT
>TRBJ2-7|TRBV27|TRBD1|-
CASSLQGAREQYF
TGTGCCAGCAGTTTACAGGGGGCGCGAGAGCAGTACTTC
>TRBJ2-7|TRBV6-6|-|-
CASSSLQGKLYEQYF
TGTGCCAGCAGTTCGCTTCAGGGAAAGTTATACGAGCAGTACTTC
>TRBJ2-1|TRBV27|TRBD2|-
CASSPPGLARRTYNEQFF
TGTGCCAGCAGTCCTCCGGGACTAGCCCGGAGGACATACAATGAGCAGTTCTTC
>TRBJ1-2|TRBV29-1|-|-
CSVVGGFNYGYTF
TGCAGCGTTGTCGGCGGGTTTAACTATGGCTACACCTTC
>TRBJ1-2|TRBV30|-|many
CAWSVVGPYGYTF
TGTGCCTGGAGTGTCGTGGGCCCCTATGGCTACACCTTC
>TRBJ2-7|TRBV29-1|-|-
CSVADYEQYF
TGCAGCGTTGCCGACTACGAGCAGTACTTC
>TRBJ2-2|TRBV30|-|-
CAWSRGAGELFF
TGTGCCTGGAGTAGAGGTGCCGGGGAGCTGTTTTTT
>TRBJ1-4|TRBV5-6|-|-
CASSVGGDEKLFF
TGTGCCAGCAGCGTTGGGGGGGATGAAAAACTGTTTTTT
>TRBJ2-7|TRBV28|TRBD1|-
CASSPTGERDEQYF
TGTGCCAGCAGTCCGACAGGGGAAAGGGACGAGCAGTACTTC
>TRBJ2-7|TRBV9|-|-
CASSLGIFLGGEQYF
TGTGCCAGCAGTCTAGGCATCTTTTTGGGTGGGGAGCAGTACTTC
>TRBJ2-7|TRBV4-1|-|-
CASSQDRATGRHEQYF
TGCGCCAGCAGCCAAGATCGGGCGACCGGACGGCACGAGCAGTACTTC
>TRBJ2-2|TRBV9|-|-
CASSVPWQGNTGELFF
TGTGCCAGCAGCGTCCCGTGGCAGGGGAACACCGGGGAGCTGTTTTTT
>TRBJ1-1|TRBV2|-|-
CASSSFGMNTEAFF
TGTGCCAGCAGTTCCTTTGGTATGAACACTGAAGCTTTCTTT
>TRBJ2-1|TRBV14|-|once
CASSLPLGRIHNEQFF
TGTGCCAGCAGCCTGCCATTAGGGAGAATCCACAATGAGCAGTTCTTC
>TRBJ2-1|TRBV27|-|-
CASGPRGSYNEQFF
TGTGCCAGCGGCCCGCGAGGGTCCTACAATGAGCAGTTCTTC
>TRBJ1-2|TRBV18|TRBD1|-
CASSPPAPDRINYGYTF
TGTGCCAGCTCACCTCCTGCGCCGGACAGGATCAACTATGGCTACACCTTC
>TRBJ2-7|TRBV15|-|-
CATSIARGAYEQYF
TGTGCCACCAGCATCGCCAGGGGGGCCTACGAGCAGTACTTC
>TRBJ2-5|TRBV9|TRBD2|-
CASSGLLAGGLETQYF
TGTGCCAGCAGCGGGCTCTTAGCGGGAGGGTTGGAGACCCAGTACTTC
>TRBJ2-7|TRBV7-8|-|-
CASSRLGGTYEQYF
TGTGCCAGCAGCCGACTAGGGGGGACCTACGAGCAGTACTTC
>TRBJ2-7|TRBV27|-|-
CASSLRHGHYEQYF
TGTGCCAGCAGCCTTCGACACGGACACTACGAGCAGTACTTC
>TRBJ1-4|TRBV7-9|-|-
CASSSREATNEKLFF
TGTGCCAGCAGCTCGAGAGAGGCAACTAATGAAAAACTGTTTTTT
>TRBJ1-2|TRBV4-1|-|-
CASSQDSGGSGYTF
TGCGCCAGCAGCCAAGATTCGGGGGGGAGCGGCTACACCTTC
>TRBJ2-1|TRBV5-4|-|-
CASSRSGNKGNEQFF
TGTGCCAGCAGCCGGTCAGGGAATAAGGGCAATGAGCAGTTCTTC
>TRBJ1-1|TRBV27|-|-
CASSLSPRGTEAFF
TGTGCCAGCAGTTTATCCCCCCGTGGGACTGAAGCTTTCTTT
>TRBJ2-2|TRBV27|-|once
CASSPTFGELFF
TGTGCCAGCAGTCCGACGTTCGGGGAGCTGTTTTTT
>TRBJ2-3|TRBV11-2|TRBD2|-
CASSLTSGNRPQYF
TGTGCCAGCAGCTTAACTAGCGGGAACCGGCCGCAGTATTTT
>TRBJ2-1|TRBV2|-|-
CASIGRAQSSYNEQFF
TGTGCCAGCATAGGAAGGGCACAGAGCTCCTACAATGAGCAGTTCTTC
>TRBJ1-2|TRBV19|TRBD1|-
CASSIVPGTGNYGYTF
TGTGCCAGTAGTATAGTTCCCGGGACAGGGAACTATGGCTACACCTTC
>TRBJ2-7|TRBV25-1|TRBD1|-
CASSAPGQDLTYEQYF
TGTGCCAGCAGTGCTCCGGGACAGGATTTGACCTACGAGCAGTACTTC
>TRBJ1-1|TRBV7-2|-|-
CASSALRNTEAFF
TGTGCCAGCAGCGCGTTGAGAAACACTGAAGCTTTCTTT
>TRBJ2-3|TRBV28|-|-
CASSFVGGTSDTQYF
TGTGCCAGCAGCTTCGTAGGGGGGACGTCAGATACGCAGTATTTT
>TRBJ2-7|TRBV29-1|-|-
CSVEDGVSSYEQYF
TGCAGCGTTGAGGACGGGGTTAGCTCCTACGAGCAGTACTTC
>TRBJ2-7|TRBV29-1|-|-
CSVTGEVEQYF
TGCAGCGTTACAGGGGAGGTTGAGCAGTACTTC
>TRBJ2-7|TRBV25-1|-|-
CASSEAREQYF
TGTGCCAGCAGTGAAGCAAGAGAGCAGTACTTC
>TRBJ1-5|TRBV7-9|-|-
CASSSAETLIHQPQHF
TGTGCCAGCAGCTCAGCGGAGACACTGATACATCAGCCCCAGCATTTT
>TRBJ1-1|TRBV7-9|-|-
CASSPGHSEAFF
TGTGCCAGCAGCCCGGGACATTCTGAAGCTTTCTTT